The source of this T cell receptor (beta chain) is a study of human T cells and chemical hapten exposure. Study-wide context: The cohort included alopecia areata under or over 50% scalp, totalis and universalis. Largely, small differences in pooled library volume made per-sample TCR yields vary.

Authors' processing steps: TCRs per sample had a median of approximately 96,000 and ranged from roughly 20,000 to 690,600. TCRdb analysed the RACE reads with MiXCR anew, one entry per CDR3 protein. TCRdb's processing, not the authors' own work, is the source of the V and J calls. The table has more than 250,000 distinct CDR3 sequences, about 8.1% seen once. Germline V gene data show CDR1 as MDHEN and CDR2 as SYDVKM. Trimming removed 3 bases at V and 6 bases at J, with 9 bases between. The CDR3 runs 13 residues. The sample's time point: pre-sensitization, week 0. The treatment here: therapeutic diphenylcyclopropenone sensitization with weekly scalp DPC.

The rearrangement links TRBV28 to TRBJ2-1; TRBD2 is a possible D gene (6 bases). The TCR sequence derives from a woman aged 40 to 50 with alopecia areata. Some clones in this sample may be carry-over from other donors' samples. Sample: whole blood, taken in connection with sensitization to the hapten diphenylcyclopropenone (DPC). CDR3 amino acids: CASSLIGGNEQFF. For the CDR3, the DNA is TGTGCCAGCAGTTTGATCGGGGGCAATGAGCAGTTCTTC.